Below are 20 T cell receptor beta chains sequenced from a single sample in a study of T cell responses to AZD1222 COVID-19 vaccine. Clones were read by immunoSEQ multiplex PCR, and TCRdb kept only the in-frame ones, dropping some. The sample records tens of thousands of clones, under 90% being singletons. This material consisted of peripheral blood, taken on day 0 of AZD1222 vaccination. Receptor source: an adult in good health.

The CDR3 DNA reads as TGTGCCAGCAGAGGGACTAGCGGGATCGGGGAGCAGTACTTC. Its protein product is CASRGTSGIGEQYF. The rearrangement uses TRBV27 and TRBJ2-7; 13 positions agree with TRBD2. Germline lookup yields CDR1 MNHEY and CDR2 SMNVEV (reference sequence). The CDR3 is 14 residues long. Trimming took 6 bases from V and 7 from J; bases not matched to a gene: 6.

V usage is TRBV10-3 and J usage is TRBJ2-5; no clear D. V lost 3 bases and J 4 bases, leaving 12 bases between the germline ends. The CDR3 consists of 14 residues. Germline V gene sequence: CDR1 ENHRY, CDR2 SYGVKD. The CDR3: CAISDFGSGETQYF. DNA for the CDR3: TGTGCCATCAGTGACTTTGGGTCAGGAGAGACCCAGTACTTC.

This clone came up once. The chain combines TRBV7-9 with TRBJ1-4, with 11 bases that match TRBD1. With 4 bases clipped from V and 8 bases from J, the junction kept 6 bases outside the gene matches. Germline CDR1 and CDR2: SEHNR and FQNEAQ (reference sequence). CDR3 length: 15 amino acids. The CDR3 sequence: CASSYRRDRGEKLFF. CDR3 nucleotide sequence: TGTGCCAGCAGCTATCGTCGGGACAGGGGGGAAAAACTGTTTTTT.

The chain combines TRBV27 with TRBJ2-1, with TRBD1 identical over 7 bases. V shed 8 bases and J 5 bases; nucleotides not matched to a gene: 9. The CDR3 extends over 14 amino acids. Germline V gives CDR1 MNHEY, CDR2 SMNVEV (reference sequence). CDR3 coding DNA: TGTGCCAGCCGCATAGGGGGCGGACACAATGAGCAGTTCTTC. It yields the protein CASRIGGGHNEQFF.

The V gene is TRBV3-1 (or the pseudogene TRBV3-2), the J gene TRBJ2-7, with no clear D. The germline gives CDR1 LGHDT, CDR2 YNNKEL (reference sequence). Between the trimmed V and J ends, which lost 4 bases and 4 bases, there was a span of 11 bases. The CDR3 extends over 13 amino acids. CDR3 coding DNA: TGTGCCAGCAGCCGTTCGACTGGGTACGAGCAGTACTTC. Its protein is CASSRSTGYEQYF.

The gene calls are TRBV5-6 and TRBJ1-6; D is possibly TRBD1 (5 bases). CDR3 length: 16 amino acids. Germline CDR1 reads SGHDT; CDR2 reads YYEEEE. Trimming removed 1 base at V and 2 bases at J, with 10 bases between. CDR3 bases: TGTGCCAGCAGCTTGTTGGACACAACCTATAATTCACCCCTCCACTTT. It is translated as CASSLLDTTYNSPLHF. The full variable domain, completed using reference TRBV5-6 and TRBJ1-6, is DAGVTQSPTHLIKTRGQQVTLRCSPKSGHDTVSWYQQALGQGPQFIFQYYEEEERQRGNFPDRFSGHQFPNYSSELNVNALLLGDSALYLCASSLLDTTYNSPLHFGNGTRLTVT.

The chain joins TRBV7-9 to TRBJ1-2; 8 nucleotides agree with TRBD1. The length of the CDR3 is 15 residues. CDR1 SEHNR and CDR2 FQNEAQ come from the germline V gene (reference sequence). Unmatched junction bases numbered 5, after V lost 5 bases and J lost 0 bases. CDR3 sequence reads: CASSVQGGANYGYTF. The CDR3 DNA sequence: TGTGCCAGCAGCGTACAGGGGGGAGCTAACTATGGCTACACCTTC.

The chain employs TRBV6-6 and TRBJ2-6; D is undetermined. Deletions cut 4 bases from V and 2 bases from J, with 9 bases between. The CDR3 consists of 15 residues. Germline CDR1 reads MNHNY; CDR2 reads SVGAGI (reference sequence). In DNA form, the CDR3 reads TGTGCCAGCAGTTCCAAACCTCCTGGGGCCAACGTCCTGACTTTC. Its translation is CASSSKPPGANVLTF.

This clone was found once. The V and J genes are TRBV19 and TRBJ1-1; 7 bases are a match to TRBD1. Trimming took 5 bases from V and 2 from J; bases not matched to a gene: 14. Germline V gives CDR1 LNHDA, CDR2 SQIVND (reference sequence). The CDR3 spans 17 residues. CDR3 amino acids: CASSPIGTGAYNTEAFF. The DNA for the CDR3 is TGTGCCAGTAGTCCAATAGGCACAGGGGCGTATAACACTGAAGCTTTCTTT.

This chain links TRBV3-1 (or the pseudogene TRBV3-2) with TRBJ2-7; TRBD1 agrees at 9 bases. CDR1 LGHDT and CDR2 YNNKEL come from the germline V gene (reference sequence). This CDR3 comprises 13 residues. The V gene end was trimmed by 5 bases and the J gene end by 3 bases; junction bases not matched to a gene: 2. The CDR3 coding sequence is TGTGCCAGCAGCGTGACAGGGGGCTACGAGCAGTACTTC. As protein: CASSVTGGYEQYF.

To note about this clone: This specimen includes other DNA sequences encoding the same CDR3. The chain couples TRBV19 to TRBJ2-5, with D unresolved. The germline V gene has CDR1 LNHDA and CDR2 SQIVND (reference sequence). The CDR3 is 13 amino acids. V was shortened by 3 bases and J by 5 bases, with 10 bases between the two germline ends. This chain's CDR3 is CASSIQVQETQYF. Here the CDR3 DNA reads TGTGCCAGTAGTATCCAAGTTCAGGAGACCCAGTACTTC. The complete variable domain, with remaining parts taken from reference TRBV19 and TRBJ2-5, reads DGGITQSPKYLFRKEGQNVTLSCEQNLNHDAMYWYRQDPGQGLRLIYYSQIVNDFQKGDIAEGYSVSREKKESFPLTVTSAQKNPTAFYLCASSIQVQETQYFGPGTRLLVL.

The chain recombines TRBV6-2 or TRBV6-3 with TRBJ1-4; possibly TRBD1 for D (6 bases). The CDR3 is 14 residues long. From germline, CDR1 is MNHEY and CDR2 SVGEGT. V dropped 6 bases and J dropped 7 bases, with 15 bases sitting between them. The CDR3 DNA follows: TGTGCCAGCAGCGATACAGGGTGGGGTGAAAAACTGTTTTTT. This gives the protein CASSDTGWGEKLFF.

In regard to this clone: Compared with germline, one end of the junction differs, possibly owing to a read error. V usage is TRBV7-7 and J usage is TRBJ1-2, with a possible D match to TRBD1 (5 bases). The CDR3 is made up of 14 amino acids. CDR1 and CDR2 (germline): SSHAT, FNYEAQ (reference sequence). In DNA, the CDR3 is TGTGCTAGCAGCCCACTAATGGGGGACTATGGCTACACCTTC. Amino acids: CASSPLMGDYGYTF.

CDR3 loop: CASSQGVVRGGTHEQYF. The CDR3 region has the DNA TGCGCCAGCAGCCAAGGGGTAGTGCGGGGGGGTACCCACGAGCAGTACTTC. V is TRBV4-1 and J is TRBJ2-7; 9 bases align to TRBD2. The CDR3 contains 17 residues. The J segment lost 5 bases and the V segment lost 1 base, leaving 12 bases of the junction unmatched. CDR1 and CDR2 (germline): MGHRA, YSYEKL.

The table lists this clone with a count of one. This chain uses TRBV5-1 with TRBJ1-5; 7 nucleotides match TRBD1. The V gene end was trimmed by 0 bases and the J gene end by 6 bases; junction bases not matched to a gene: 6. From germline, CDR1 is SGHRS and CDR2 YFSETQ. The CDR3 is made up of 15 amino acids. CDR3 in DNA: TGCGCCAGCAGCTTGGCCGGACAGGCGTTTCAGCCCCAGCATTTT. Translated, it gives CASSLAGQAFQPQHF.

The chain combines TRBV3-1 (or the pseudogene TRBV3-2) with TRBJ2-1; possible D gene TRBD2, 6 bases. Trimming took 5 bases from V and 8 from J, leaving 22 bases between them. CDR1 and CDR2 from the germline V gene are LGHDT and YNNKEL (reference sequence). The CDR3 is 16 residues long. The CDR3 is CASSSYSGLAFDEQFF. The CDR3 nucleotides read TGTGCCAGCAGCTCGTACTCGGGACTTGCATTCGATGAGCAGTTCTTC.

This clone was observed many times. The chain is built from TRBV30 and TRBJ2-2, with TRBD2 matching over 11 bases. This CDR3 spans 15 amino acids. V shed 0 bases, J shed 3 bases, and the junction held 0 bases outside the gene matches. Germline CDR1 GTSNPN, CDR2 SVGIG (reference sequence). For the CDR3, the DNA is TGTGCCTGGAGTGTACTAGCGGGAGACACCGGGGAGCTGTTTTTT. As protein: CAWSVLAGDTGELFF.

The V call is TRBV19, the J call TRBJ2-1, with 12 bases lining up with TRBD2. The CDR3 is 16 residues long. Unmatched junction bases numbered 7, after V lost 1 base and J lost 9 bases. Germline CDR1 and CDR2: LNHDA and SQIVND (reference sequence). The CDR3 DNA sequence: TGTGCCAGTAGTATAGTGTGGACTAGCGGGGCTTCTGAGCAGTTCTTC. Translation: CASSIVWTSGASEQFF.

The chain recombines TRBV30 with TRBJ1-6; D is ambiguous. V lost 0 bases and J 10 bases, leaving 10 bases between the germline ends. The CDR3 has 13 residues. Germline loops: CDR1 GTSNPN, CDR2 SVGIG (reference sequence). The CDR3 is CAWSVAWVSPLHF. Here the CDR3 DNA reads TGTGCCTGGAGTGTAGCCTGGGTCTCACCCCTCCACTTT.

The chain has TRBV7-3 and TRBJ2-2; D is unclear. V dropped 1 base and J dropped 7 bases, with 4 bases sitting between them. This CDR3 comprises 12 residues. The germline CDR1 and CDR2 sequences are SGHTA and FQGTGA. Here the CDR3 DNA reads TGTGCCAGCAGCTTAAGAGGCGGGGAGCTGTTTTTT. Amino acid sequence: CASSLRGGELFF.